This paragraph reports one TCR beta chain. What it recognizes is unknown. A second PCR, run for roughly 7 to 12 cycles, used a sample-barcoded 5' primer plus a J-beta primer mix. The template-switch adaptor, which had 12 random nucleotides, put a tag on each cDNA molecule. TCRdb recomputed calls from the 5' RACE reads with MiXCR, one row per CDR3 protein. The profile covers approximately 1.5 million distinct CDR3 sequences, with 35% to 45% appearing a single time and 4% taken by the ten largest. This entry is derived from a study of blood T cells in healthy people across ages. The CDR3 loop spans 19 amino acids. Study-level results: Roughly linear age-related decline in beta diversity appeared, significant by age about 37.

The clonotype comes from a woman between 18 and 29 years old in good health. Sample: blood. The chain recombines TRBV21-1 with TRBJ2-5; TRBD2 is the table's D call, not checked against the DNA. TRBV21-1 is an annotated pseudogene. The CDR3 here is CASSTRVESPGTKEETQYF. CDR3 DNA: TGTGCCAGCAGCACAAGGGTGGAGAGTCCGGGGACGAAGGAAGAGACCCAGTACTTC.